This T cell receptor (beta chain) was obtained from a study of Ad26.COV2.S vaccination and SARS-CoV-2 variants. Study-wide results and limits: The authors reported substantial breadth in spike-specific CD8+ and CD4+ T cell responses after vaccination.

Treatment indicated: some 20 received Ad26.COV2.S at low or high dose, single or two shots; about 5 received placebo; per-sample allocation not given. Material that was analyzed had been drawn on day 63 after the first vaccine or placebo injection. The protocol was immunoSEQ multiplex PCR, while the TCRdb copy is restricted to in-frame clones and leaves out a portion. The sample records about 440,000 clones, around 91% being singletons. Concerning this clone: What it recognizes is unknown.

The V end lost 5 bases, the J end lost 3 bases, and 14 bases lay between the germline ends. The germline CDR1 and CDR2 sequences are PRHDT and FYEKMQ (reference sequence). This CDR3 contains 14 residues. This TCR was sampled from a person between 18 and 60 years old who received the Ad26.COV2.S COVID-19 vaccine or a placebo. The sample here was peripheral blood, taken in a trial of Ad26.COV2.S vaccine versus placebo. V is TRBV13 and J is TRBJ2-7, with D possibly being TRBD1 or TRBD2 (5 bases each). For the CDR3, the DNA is TGTGCCAGCAGCGAAGGGGAGAGTAGCTACGAGCAGTACTTC. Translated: CASSEGESSYEQYF.